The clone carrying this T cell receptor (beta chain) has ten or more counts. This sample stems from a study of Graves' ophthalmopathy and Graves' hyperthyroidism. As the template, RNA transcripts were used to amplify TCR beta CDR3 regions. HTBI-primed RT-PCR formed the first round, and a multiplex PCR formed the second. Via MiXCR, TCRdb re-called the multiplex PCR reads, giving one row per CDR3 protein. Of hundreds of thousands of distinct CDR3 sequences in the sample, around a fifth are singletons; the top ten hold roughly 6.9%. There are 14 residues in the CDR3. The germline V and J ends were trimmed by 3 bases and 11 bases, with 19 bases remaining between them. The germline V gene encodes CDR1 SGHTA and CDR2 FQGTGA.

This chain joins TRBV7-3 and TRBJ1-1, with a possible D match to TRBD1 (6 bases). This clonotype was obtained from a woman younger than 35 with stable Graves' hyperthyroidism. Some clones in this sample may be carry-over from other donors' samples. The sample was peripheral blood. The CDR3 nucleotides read TGTGCCAGCAGCTTCCAGGTCAGGGGAATGTTGGCTTTCTTT. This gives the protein CASSFQVRGMLAFF.